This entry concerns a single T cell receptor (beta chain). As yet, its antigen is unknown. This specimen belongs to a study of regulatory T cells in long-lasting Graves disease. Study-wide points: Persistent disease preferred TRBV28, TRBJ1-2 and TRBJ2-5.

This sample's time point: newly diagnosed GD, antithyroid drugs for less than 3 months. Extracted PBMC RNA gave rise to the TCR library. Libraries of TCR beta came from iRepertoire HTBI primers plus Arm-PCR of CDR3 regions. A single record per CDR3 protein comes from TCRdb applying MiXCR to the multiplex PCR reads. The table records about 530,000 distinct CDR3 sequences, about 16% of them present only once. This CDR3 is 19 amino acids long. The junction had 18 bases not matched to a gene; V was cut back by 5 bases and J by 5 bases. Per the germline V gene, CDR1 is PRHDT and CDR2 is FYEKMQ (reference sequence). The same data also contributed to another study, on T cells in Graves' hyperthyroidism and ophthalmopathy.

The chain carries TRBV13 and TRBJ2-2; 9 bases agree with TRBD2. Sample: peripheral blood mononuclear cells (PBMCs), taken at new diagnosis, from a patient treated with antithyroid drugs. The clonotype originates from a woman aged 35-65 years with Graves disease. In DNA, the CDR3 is TGTGCCAGCAGCCGCCCGGGACAAGGGCTAGCGGGAACTACCGGGGAGCTGTTTTTT. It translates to CASSRPGQGLAGTTGELFF.